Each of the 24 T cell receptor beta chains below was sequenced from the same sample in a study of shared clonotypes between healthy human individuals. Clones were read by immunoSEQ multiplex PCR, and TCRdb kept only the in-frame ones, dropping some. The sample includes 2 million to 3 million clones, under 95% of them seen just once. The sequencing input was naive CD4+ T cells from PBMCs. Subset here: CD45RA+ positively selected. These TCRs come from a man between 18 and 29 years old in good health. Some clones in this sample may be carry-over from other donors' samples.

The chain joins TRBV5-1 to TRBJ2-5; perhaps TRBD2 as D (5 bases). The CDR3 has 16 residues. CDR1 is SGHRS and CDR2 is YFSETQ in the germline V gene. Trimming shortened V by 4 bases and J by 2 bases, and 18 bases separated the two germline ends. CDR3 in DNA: TGCGCCAGCAGCCTTGGTGGACTGCCAGATCAAGAGACCCAGTACTTC. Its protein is CASSLGGLPDQETQYF.

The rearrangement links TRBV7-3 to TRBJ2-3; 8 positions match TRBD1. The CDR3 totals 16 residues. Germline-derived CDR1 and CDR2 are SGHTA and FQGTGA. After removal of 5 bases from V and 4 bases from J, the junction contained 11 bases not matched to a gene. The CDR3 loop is CASSLGPTGAADTQYF. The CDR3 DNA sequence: TGTGCCAGCAGCCTGGGTCCGACAGGGGCAGCAGATACGCAGTATTTT.

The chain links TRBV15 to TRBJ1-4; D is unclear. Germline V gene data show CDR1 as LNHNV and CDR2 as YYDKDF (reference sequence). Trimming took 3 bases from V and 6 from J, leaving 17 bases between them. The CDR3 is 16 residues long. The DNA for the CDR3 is TGTGCCACCAGCAGCAGACCCGGAGACTTCTATGAAAAACTGTTTTTT. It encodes CATSSRPGDFYEKLFF.

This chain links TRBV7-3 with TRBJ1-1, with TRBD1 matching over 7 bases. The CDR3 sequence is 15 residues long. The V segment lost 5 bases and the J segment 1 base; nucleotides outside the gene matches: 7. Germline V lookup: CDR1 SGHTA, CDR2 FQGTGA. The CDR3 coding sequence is TGTGCCAGCAGCAAGACGACAGGGTCGAACACTGAAGCTTTCTTT. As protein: CASSKTTGSNTEAFF.

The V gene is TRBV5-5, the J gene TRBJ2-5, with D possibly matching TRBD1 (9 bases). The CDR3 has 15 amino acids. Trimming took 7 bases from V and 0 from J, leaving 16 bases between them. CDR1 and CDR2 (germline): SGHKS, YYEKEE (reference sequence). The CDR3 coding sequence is TGTGCCAGCTCGGGAGGGACAGGGAACCAAGAGACCCAGTACTTC. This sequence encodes CASSGGTGNQETQYF.

CDR3: CASSRTGPQLETQYF. The CDR3 DNA reads as TGCGCCAGCAGCCGGACAGGTCCCCAACTTGAGACCCAGTACTTC. The V call is TRBV4-1, the J call TRBJ2-5, with TRBD1 matching 7 bases. CDR1 and CDR2 (germline): MGHRA, YSYEKL. J was trimmed by 5 bases and V by 4 bases; bases with no gene match: 10. This CDR3 has 15 residues.

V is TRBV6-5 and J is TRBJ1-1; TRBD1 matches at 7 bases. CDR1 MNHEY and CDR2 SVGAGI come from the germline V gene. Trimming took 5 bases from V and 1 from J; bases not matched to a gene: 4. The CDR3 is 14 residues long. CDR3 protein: CASSQDRSNTEAFF. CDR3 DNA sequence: TGTGCCAGCAGTCAGGACAGGTCGAACACTGAAGCTTTCTTT.

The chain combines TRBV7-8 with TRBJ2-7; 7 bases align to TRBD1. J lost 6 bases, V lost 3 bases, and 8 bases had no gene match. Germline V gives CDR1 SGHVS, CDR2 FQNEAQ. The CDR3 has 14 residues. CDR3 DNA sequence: TGTGCCAGCAGCTTTCCGGGACAGCTCGCCGAGCAGTACTTC. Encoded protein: CASSFPGQLAEQYF.

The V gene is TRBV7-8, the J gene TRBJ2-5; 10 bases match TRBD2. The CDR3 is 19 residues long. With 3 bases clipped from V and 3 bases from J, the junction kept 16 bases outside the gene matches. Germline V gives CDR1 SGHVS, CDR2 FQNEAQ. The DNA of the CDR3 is TGTGCCAGCAGCTTTCGGGCAAATCTAGCGGGGGATATAAAAGAGACCCAGTACTTC. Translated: CASSFRANLAGDIKETQYF.

For the CDR3, the DNA is TGTGCCAGCAGATCCGGAAGGTCGGGACACTTGGGCAATCAGCCCCAGCATTTT. The encoded protein is CASRSGRSGHLGNQPQHF. The rearrangement links TRBV28 to TRBJ1-5; maybe TRBD1 (6 bases). Germline CDR1 reads MDHEN; CDR2 reads SYDVKM. There are 18 residues in the CDR3. V gave up 6 bases and J gave up 2 bases, with 23 bases separating them.

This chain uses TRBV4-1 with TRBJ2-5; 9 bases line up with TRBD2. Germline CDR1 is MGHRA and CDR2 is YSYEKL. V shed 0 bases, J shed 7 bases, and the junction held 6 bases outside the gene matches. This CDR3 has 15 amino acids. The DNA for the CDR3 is TGCGCCAGCAGCCAAGAGCGGGAGGGCCGCCGGACCCAGTACTTC. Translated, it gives CASSQEREGRRTQYF.

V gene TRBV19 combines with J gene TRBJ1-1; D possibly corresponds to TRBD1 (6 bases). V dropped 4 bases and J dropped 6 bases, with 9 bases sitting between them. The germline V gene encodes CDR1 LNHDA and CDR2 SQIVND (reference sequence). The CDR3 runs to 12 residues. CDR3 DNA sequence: TGTGCCAGTAGTAAGGGGGAACCTGAAGCTTTCTTT. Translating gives CASSKGEPEAFF.

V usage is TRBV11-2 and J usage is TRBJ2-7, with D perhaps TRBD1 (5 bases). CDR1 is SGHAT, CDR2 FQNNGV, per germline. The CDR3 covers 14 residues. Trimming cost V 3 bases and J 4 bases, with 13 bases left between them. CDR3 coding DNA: TGTGCCAGCAGCTTCGTATCACAGGCTTACGAGCAGTACTTC. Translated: CASSFVSQAYEQYF.

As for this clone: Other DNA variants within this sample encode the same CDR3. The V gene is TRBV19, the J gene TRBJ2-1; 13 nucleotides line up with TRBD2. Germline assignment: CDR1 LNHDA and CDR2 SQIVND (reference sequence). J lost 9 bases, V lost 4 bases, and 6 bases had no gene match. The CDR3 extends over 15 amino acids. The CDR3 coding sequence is TGTGCCAGTAGTAGAGGACTAGCGGGGGTCGGTGAGCAGTTCTTC. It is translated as CASSRGLAGVGEQFF.

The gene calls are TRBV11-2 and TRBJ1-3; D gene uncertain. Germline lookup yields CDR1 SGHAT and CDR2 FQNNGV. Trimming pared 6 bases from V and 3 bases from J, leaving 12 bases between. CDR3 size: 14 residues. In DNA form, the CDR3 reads TGTGCCAGCAGTCGCGAGGGTAGTGGAAACACCATATATTTT. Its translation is CASSREGSGNTIYF.

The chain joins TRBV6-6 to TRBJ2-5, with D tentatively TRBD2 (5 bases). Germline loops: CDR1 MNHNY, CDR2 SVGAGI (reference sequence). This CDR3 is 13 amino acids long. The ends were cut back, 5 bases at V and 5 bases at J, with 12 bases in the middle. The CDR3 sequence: CASSQASSETQYF. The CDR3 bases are TGTGCCAGCAGTCAGGCTAGCAGCGAGACCCAGTACTTC.

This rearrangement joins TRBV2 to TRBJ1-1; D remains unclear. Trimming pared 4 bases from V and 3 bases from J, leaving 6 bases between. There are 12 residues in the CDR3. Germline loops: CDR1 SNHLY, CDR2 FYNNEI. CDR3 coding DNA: TGTGCCAGCAGTGCGGGCTACACTGAAGCTTTCTTT. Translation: CASSAGYTEAFF.

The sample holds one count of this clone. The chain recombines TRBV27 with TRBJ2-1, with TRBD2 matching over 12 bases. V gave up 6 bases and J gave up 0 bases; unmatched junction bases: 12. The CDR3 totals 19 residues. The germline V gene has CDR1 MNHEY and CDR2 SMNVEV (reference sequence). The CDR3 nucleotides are TGTGCCAGCAGCCCTCAAGGTCTAGCGGGAGGGAGCTCCTACAATGAGCAGTTCTTC. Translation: CASSPQGLAGGSSYNEQFF.

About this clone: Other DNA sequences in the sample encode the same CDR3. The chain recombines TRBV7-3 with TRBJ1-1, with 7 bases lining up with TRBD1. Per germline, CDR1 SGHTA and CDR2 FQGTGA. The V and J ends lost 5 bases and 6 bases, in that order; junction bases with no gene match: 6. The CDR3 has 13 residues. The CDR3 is CASSPLTGAEAFF. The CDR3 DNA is TGTGCCAGCAGCCCATTAACAGGGGCTGAAGCTTTCTTT.

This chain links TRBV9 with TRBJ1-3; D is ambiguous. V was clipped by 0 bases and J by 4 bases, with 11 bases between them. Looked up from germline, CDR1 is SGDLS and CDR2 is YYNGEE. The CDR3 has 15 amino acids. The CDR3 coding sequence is TGTGCCAGCAGCGTAGTTGACCTCTCAGGAAACACCATATATTTT. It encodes CASSVVDLSGNTIYF.

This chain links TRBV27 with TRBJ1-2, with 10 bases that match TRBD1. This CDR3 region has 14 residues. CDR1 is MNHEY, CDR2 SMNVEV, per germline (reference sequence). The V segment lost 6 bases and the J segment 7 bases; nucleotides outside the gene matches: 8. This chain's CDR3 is CASRASGTGAGYTF. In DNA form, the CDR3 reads TGTGCCAGCAGGGCCTCAGGGACAGGGGCTGGCTACACCTTC.

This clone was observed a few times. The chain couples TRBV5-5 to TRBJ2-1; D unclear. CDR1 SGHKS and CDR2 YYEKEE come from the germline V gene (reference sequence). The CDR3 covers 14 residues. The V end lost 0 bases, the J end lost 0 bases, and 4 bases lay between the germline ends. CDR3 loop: CASSLDGSYNEQFF. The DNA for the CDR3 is TGTGCCAGCAGCTTGGATGGCTCCTACAATGAGCAGTTCTTC.

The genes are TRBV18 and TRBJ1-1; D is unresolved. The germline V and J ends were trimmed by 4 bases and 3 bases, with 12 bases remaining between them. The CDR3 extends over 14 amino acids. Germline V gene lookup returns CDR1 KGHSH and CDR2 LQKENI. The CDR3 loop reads CASSLYVEDTEAFF. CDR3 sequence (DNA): TGTGCCAGCTCACTCTACGTTGAAGACACTGAAGCTTTCTTT.

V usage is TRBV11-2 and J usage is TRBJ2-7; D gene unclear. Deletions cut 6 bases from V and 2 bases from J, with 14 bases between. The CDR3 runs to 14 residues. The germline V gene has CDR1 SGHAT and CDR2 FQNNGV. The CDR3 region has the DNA TGTGCCAGCAGGGGCTCCAGCTCAACCTACGAGCAGTACTTC. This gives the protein CASRGSSSTYEQYF.